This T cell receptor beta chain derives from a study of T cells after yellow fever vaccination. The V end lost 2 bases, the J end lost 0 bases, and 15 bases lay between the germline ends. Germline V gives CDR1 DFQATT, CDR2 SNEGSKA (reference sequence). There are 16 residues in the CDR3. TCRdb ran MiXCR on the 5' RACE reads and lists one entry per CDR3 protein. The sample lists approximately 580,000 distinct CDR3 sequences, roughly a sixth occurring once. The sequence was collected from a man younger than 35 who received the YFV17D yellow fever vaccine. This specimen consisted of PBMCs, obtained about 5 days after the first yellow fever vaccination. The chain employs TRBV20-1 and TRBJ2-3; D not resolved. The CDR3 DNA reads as TGCAGTGCTAGAATGCCACGTCCCCCTAGCACAGATACGCAGTATTTT. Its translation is CSARMPRPPSTDTQYF.